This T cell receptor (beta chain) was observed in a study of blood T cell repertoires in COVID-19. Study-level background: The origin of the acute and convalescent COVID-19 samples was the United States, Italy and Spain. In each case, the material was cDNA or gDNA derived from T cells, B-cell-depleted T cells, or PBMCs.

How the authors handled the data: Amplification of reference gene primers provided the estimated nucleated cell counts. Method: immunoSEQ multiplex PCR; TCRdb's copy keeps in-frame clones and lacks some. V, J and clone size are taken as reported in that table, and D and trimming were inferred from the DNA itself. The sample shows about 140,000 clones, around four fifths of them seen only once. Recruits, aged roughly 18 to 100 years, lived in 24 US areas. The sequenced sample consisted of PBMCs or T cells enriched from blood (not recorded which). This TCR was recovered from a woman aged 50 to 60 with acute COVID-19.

The CDR3 loop is CASSFGAPREAYGYTF. In DNA, the CDR3 is TGTGCCAGCAGCTTCGGTGCCCCCCGGGAGGCCTATGGCTACACCTTC. The chain joins TRBV5-5 to TRBJ1-2; D gene ambiguous. The CDR3 extends over 16 amino acids. Germline V gene sequence: CDR1 SGHKS, CDR2 YYEKEE (reference sequence). Trimming took 2 bases from V and 4 from J, leaving 18 bases between them.